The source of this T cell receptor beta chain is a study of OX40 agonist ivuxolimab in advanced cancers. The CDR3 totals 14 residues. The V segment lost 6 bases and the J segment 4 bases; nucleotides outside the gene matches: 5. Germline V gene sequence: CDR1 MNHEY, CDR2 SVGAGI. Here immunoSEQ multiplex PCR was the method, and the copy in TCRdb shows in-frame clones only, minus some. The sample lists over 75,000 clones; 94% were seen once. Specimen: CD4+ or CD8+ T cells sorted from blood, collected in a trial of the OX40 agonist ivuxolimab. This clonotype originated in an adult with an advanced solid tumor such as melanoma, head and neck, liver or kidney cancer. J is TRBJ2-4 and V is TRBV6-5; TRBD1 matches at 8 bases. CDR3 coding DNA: TGTGCCAGCAGACAGGGGGGCGGTAAAAACATTCAGTACTTC. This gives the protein CASRQGGGKNIQYF.